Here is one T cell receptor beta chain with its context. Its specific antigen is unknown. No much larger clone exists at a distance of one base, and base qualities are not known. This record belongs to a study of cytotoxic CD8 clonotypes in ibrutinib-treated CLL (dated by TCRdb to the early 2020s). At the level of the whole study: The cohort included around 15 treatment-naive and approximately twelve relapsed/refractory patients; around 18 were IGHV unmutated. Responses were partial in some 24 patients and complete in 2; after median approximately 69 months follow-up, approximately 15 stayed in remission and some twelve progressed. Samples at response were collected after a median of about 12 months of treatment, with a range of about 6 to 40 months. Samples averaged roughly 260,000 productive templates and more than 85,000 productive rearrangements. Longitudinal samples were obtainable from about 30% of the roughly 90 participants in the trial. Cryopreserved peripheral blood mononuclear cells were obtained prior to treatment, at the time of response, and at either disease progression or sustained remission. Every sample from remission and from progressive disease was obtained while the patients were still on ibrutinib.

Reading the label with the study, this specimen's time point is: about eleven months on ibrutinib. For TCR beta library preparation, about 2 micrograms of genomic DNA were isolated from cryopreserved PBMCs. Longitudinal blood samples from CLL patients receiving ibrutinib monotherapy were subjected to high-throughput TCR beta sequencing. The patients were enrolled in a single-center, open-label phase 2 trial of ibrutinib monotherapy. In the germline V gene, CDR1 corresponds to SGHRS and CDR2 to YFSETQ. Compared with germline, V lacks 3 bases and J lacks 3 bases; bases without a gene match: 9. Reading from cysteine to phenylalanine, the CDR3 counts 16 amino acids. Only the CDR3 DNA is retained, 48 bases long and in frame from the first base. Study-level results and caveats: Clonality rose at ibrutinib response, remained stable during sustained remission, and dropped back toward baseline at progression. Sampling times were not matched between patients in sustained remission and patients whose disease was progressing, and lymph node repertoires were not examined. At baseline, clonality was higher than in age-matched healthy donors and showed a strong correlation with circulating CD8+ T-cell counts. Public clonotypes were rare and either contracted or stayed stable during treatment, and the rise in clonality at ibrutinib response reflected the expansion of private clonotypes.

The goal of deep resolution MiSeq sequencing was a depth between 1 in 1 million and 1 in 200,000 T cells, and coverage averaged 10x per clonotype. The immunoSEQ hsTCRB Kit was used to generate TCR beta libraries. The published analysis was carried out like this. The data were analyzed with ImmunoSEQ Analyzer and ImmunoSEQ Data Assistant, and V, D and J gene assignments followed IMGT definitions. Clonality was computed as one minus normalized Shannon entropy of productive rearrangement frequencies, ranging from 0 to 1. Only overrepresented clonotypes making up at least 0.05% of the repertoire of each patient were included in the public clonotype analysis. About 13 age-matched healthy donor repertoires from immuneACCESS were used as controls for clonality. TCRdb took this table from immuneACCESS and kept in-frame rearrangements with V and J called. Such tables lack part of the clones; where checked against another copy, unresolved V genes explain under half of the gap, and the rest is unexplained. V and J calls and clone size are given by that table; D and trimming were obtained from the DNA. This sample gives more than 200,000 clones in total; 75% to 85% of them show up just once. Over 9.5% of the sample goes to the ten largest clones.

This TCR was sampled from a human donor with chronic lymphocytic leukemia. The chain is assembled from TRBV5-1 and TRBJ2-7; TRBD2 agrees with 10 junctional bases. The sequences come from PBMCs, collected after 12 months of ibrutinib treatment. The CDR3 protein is CASSSEVGLAVYEQYF. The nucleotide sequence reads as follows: TGCGCCAGCAGCTCCGAGGTTGGACTAGCGGTCTACGAGCAGTACTTC.